This T cell receptor (beta chain) originates from a study of T cells in Graves' hyperthyroidism and ophthalmopathy. CDR1 is WSHSY, CDR2 SAAADI, per germline. This CDR3 is built from 11 residues. V shed 10 bases and J shed 0 bases, with 4 bases lying between them. What was amplified from RNA transcripts were TCR beta CDR3 regions. A first-round RT-PCR of the TCR CDR3 used the HTBI primer set. MiXCR, applied by TCRdb to the multiplex PCR reads, yields one record per CDR3 protein. This repertoire shows 350,000 to 450,000 distinct CDR3 sequences, roughly 17% found once; its top ten account for 30% to 35%. This clonotype showed up many times.

The sequencing sample was made of blood. The V call is TRBV10-2, the J call TRBJ1-3; no firm D call. The TCR was taken from a woman aged 25 to 39 with Graves' hyperthyroidism that later progressed to Graves' ophthalmopathy. The CDR3 region has the DNA TGCGCCACCCACTCTGGAAACACCATATATTTT. Its protein is CATHSGNTIYF.